A single sample is the source of the 7 T cell receptor beta chains below, sequenced in a study of identical twins. TCRdb recomputed calls from the 5' RACE reads with MiXCR, one row per CDR3 protein. The sample consists of roughly 260,000 distinct CDR3 sequences, approximately 7.8% of them appearing once. These sequences were also reported in another study, on yellow fever vaccine responses in identical twins.

The sample comprised CD8+ T cells sorted from blood. These receptors were collected from a woman aged 18-35 years in good health.

The table lists this clonotype with a few counts. The rearrangement joins TRBV6-9 to TRBJ1-5; 7 nucleotides line up with TRBD1. This CDR3 contains 13 residues. The V gene's germline CDR1 is MNHGY and CDR2 SVAAGI. Losses at the gene ends were 9 bases for V and 4 bases for J; bases not matched to a gene: 6. CDR3 nucleotides: TGTGCCAGGACAGGGAGTATGAATCAGCCCCAGCATTTT. This translates into CARTGSMNQPQHF.

The rearrangement uses TRBV7-3 and TRBJ2-2, with TRBD2 matching 10 bases. This CDR3 has 18 amino acids. Per the germline V gene, CDR1 is SGHTA and CDR2 is FQGTGA. V shed 0 bases and J 1 base; nucleotides not matched to a gene: 5. Here the CDR3 reads CASSLTLGLAENTGELFF. The CDR3, as DNA: TGTGCCAGCAGCTTAACTCTCGGACTAGCGGAGAACACCGGGGAGCTGTTTTTT.

CDR3 DNA: TGTGCCAGCAGCTTGGGACAGGCCCCGAACACCGGGGAGCTGTTTTTT. It encodes CASSLGQAPNTGELFF. This chain connects TRBV5-6 to TRBJ2-2; a possible D gene is TRBD1 (6 bases). Trimming shortened V by 0 bases and J by 0 bases, and 9 bases separated the two germline ends. Germline V gene sequence: CDR1 SGHDT, CDR2 YYEEEE. CDR3 length: 16 amino acids.

This clonotype was seen a few times. This chain joins TRBV5-1 and TRBJ1-2; D is ambiguous. Looked up from germline, CDR1 is SGHRS and CDR2 is YFSETQ. The length of the CDR3 is 14 residues. V lost 0 bases, J lost 6 bases, and 12 bases lay in between. The chain's CDR3 is CASSLETLLDGYTF. The CDR3 DNA reads TGCGCCAGCAGCTTGGAGACGCTTTTAGATGGCTACACCTTC.

This clonotype was picked up many times. J is TRBJ2-2 and V is TRBV11-2; possibly TRBD1 for D (5 bases). CDR1 is SGHAT, CDR2 FQNNGV, per germline. V was trimmed by 1 base and J by 3 bases, leaving 9 bases between them. The CDR3 totals 15 residues. The CDR3 here is CASSLASGYTGELFF. The CDR3 nucleotides read TGTGCCAGCAGCTTAGCGTCAGGGTACACCGGGGAGCTGTTTTTT. Complete variable domain (other parts from reference TRBV11-2 and TRBJ2-2): EAGVAQSPRYKIIEKRQSVAFWCNPISGHATLYWYQQILGQGPKLLIQFQNNGVVDDSQLPKDRFSAERLKGVDSTLKIQPAKLEDSAVYLCASSLASGYTGELFFGEGSRLTVL.

This sequence joins TRBV7-9 and TRBJ1-2; no clear D. V was cut by 1 base and J by 4 bases, with 16 bases left in between. This CDR3 spans 16 amino acids. Germline values: CDR1 SEHNR, CDR2 FQNEAQ (reference sequence). The CDR3 DNA reads as TGTGCCAGCAGCTTAGAAGATACACAACCGGCCTATGGCTACACCTTC. Protein sequence: CASSLEDTQPAYGYTF.

As for this clonotype: A single base separates this from a much larger clone, so it may be a read error. This chain joins TRBV28 and TRBJ2-3; 8 nucleotides match TRBD2. This CDR3 comprises 16 residues. The germline gives CDR1 MDHEN, CDR2 SYDVKM. As DNA, the CDR3 is TGTGCCAGCGGTTTAACTACTAGCGGTAGCACAGATACGCAGTATTTT. Translating gives CASGLTTSGSTDTQYF.